In its sample, the clone carrying this T cell receptor (beta chain) was seen a few times. Its antigen is not identified. Sequence data for DNA of cultured CD4+ T cells were generated by the Oncomine TCR Beta short-read assay. In TCRdb, the PCR reads were re-called with MiXCR into one record per CDR3 protein. The sample lists fewer than 12,000 distinct CDR3 sequences, around 30% seen once, with more than 7% in the top ten. V shed 6 bases, J shed 5 bases, and the junction held 8 bases outside the gene matches. The V gene's germline CDR1 is SGHRS and CDR2 YFSETQ. The CDR3 loop spans 14 amino acids. This sample stems from a study of vaccination and CD4 T cells after COVID-19. Treatment described: approximately 9-day PBMC culture with coronavirus spike peptide pools or control peptides (ViraFEST assay).

The TCR sequence derives from a human donor who had recovered from COVID-19. The sample consisted of CD4+ T cells from blood, cultured in vitro. The rearrangement links TRBV5-1 to TRBJ1-1; TRBD1 matches at 9 bases. The CDR3 sequence is CASNGDRDETEAFF. The DNA of the CDR3 is TGCGCCAGCAACGGGGACAGGGATGAGACTGAAGCTTTCTTT.